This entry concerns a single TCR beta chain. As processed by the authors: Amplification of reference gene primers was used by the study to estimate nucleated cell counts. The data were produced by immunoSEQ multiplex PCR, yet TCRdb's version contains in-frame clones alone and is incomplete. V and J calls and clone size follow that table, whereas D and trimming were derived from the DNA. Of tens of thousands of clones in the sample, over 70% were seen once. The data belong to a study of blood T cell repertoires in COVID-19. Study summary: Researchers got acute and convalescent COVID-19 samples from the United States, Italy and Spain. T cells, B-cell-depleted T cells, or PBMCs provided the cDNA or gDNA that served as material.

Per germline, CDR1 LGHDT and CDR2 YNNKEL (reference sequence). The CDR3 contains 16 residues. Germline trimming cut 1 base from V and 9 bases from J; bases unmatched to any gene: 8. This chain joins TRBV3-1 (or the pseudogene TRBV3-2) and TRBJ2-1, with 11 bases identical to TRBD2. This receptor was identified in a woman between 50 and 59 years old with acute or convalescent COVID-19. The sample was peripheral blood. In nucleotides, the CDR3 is TGTGCCAGCAGCCAAGTTTCTAGCGGGGGGCATATTGAGCAGTTCTTC. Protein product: CASSQVSSGGHIEQFF.